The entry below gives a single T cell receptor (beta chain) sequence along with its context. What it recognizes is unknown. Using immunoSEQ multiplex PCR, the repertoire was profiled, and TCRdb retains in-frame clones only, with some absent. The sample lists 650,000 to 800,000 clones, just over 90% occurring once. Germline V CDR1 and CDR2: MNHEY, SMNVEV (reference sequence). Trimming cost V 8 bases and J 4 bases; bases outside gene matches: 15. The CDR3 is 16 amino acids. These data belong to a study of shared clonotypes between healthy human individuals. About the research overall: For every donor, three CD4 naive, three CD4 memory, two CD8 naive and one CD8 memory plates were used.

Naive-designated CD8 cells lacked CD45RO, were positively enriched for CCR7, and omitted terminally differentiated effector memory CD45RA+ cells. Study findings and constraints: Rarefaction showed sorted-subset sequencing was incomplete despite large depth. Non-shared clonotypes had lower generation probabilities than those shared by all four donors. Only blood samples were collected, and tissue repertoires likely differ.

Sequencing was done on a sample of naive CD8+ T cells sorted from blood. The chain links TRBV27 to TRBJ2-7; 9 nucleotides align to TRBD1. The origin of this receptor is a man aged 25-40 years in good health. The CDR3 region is CASAGSSGQGFYEQYF. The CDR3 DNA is TGTGCCAGCGCGGGATCTTCGGGACAGGGTTTTTACGAGCAGTACTTC.